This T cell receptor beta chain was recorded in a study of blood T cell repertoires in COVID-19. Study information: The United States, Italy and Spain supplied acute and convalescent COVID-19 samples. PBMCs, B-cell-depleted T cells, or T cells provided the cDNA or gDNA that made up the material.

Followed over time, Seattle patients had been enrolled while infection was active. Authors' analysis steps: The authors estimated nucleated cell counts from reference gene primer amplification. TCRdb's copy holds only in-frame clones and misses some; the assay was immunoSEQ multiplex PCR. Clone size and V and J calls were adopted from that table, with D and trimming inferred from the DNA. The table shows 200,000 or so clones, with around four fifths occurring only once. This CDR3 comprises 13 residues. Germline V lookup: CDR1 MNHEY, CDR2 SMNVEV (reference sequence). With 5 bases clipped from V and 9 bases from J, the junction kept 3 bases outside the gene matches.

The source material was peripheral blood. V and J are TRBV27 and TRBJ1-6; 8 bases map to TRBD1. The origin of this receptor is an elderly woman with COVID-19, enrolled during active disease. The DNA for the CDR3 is TGTGCCAGCAGTCGACAGGGGTTTTCACCCCTCCACTTT. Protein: CASSRQGFSPLHF.